This entry describes one T cell receptor beta chain. The antigen is unknown. This specimen comes from a study of T cells in Graves' hyperthyroidism and ophthalmopathy. Calling Graves' hyperthyroidism stable meant ophthalmopathy did not progress within 18 months. These patients, aged 18 to 65, had recently diagnosed hyperthyroidism lasting under 2 months. Points from the study as a whole: Ophthalmopathy was separated from stable hyperthyroidism by a 13 V-J model.

Amplification of TCR beta CDR3 regions used RNA as the template. In the first-round RT-PCR of the TCR CDR3, the HTBI primer set was used. Via MiXCR, TCRdb re-called the multiplex PCR reads, giving one row per CDR3 protein. The sample holds about 360,000 distinct CDR3 sequences, approximately 13% seen once. Germline V gene sequence: CDR1 MNHEY, CDR2 SVGAGI. V dropped 4 bases and J dropped 7; count of bases not matched to a gene: 7. The CDR3 spans 16 residues. This sequence joins TRBV6-5 and TRBJ2-1; 13 bases align to TRBD2. The TCR sequence derives from a woman between 18 and 29 years old with Graves' hyperthyroidism. Sequenced: blood. DNA for the CDR3: TGTGCCAGCAGTTTCAGGACTAGCGGGGGTGGAAATGAGCAGTTCTTC. It translates to CASSFRTSGGGNEQFF.